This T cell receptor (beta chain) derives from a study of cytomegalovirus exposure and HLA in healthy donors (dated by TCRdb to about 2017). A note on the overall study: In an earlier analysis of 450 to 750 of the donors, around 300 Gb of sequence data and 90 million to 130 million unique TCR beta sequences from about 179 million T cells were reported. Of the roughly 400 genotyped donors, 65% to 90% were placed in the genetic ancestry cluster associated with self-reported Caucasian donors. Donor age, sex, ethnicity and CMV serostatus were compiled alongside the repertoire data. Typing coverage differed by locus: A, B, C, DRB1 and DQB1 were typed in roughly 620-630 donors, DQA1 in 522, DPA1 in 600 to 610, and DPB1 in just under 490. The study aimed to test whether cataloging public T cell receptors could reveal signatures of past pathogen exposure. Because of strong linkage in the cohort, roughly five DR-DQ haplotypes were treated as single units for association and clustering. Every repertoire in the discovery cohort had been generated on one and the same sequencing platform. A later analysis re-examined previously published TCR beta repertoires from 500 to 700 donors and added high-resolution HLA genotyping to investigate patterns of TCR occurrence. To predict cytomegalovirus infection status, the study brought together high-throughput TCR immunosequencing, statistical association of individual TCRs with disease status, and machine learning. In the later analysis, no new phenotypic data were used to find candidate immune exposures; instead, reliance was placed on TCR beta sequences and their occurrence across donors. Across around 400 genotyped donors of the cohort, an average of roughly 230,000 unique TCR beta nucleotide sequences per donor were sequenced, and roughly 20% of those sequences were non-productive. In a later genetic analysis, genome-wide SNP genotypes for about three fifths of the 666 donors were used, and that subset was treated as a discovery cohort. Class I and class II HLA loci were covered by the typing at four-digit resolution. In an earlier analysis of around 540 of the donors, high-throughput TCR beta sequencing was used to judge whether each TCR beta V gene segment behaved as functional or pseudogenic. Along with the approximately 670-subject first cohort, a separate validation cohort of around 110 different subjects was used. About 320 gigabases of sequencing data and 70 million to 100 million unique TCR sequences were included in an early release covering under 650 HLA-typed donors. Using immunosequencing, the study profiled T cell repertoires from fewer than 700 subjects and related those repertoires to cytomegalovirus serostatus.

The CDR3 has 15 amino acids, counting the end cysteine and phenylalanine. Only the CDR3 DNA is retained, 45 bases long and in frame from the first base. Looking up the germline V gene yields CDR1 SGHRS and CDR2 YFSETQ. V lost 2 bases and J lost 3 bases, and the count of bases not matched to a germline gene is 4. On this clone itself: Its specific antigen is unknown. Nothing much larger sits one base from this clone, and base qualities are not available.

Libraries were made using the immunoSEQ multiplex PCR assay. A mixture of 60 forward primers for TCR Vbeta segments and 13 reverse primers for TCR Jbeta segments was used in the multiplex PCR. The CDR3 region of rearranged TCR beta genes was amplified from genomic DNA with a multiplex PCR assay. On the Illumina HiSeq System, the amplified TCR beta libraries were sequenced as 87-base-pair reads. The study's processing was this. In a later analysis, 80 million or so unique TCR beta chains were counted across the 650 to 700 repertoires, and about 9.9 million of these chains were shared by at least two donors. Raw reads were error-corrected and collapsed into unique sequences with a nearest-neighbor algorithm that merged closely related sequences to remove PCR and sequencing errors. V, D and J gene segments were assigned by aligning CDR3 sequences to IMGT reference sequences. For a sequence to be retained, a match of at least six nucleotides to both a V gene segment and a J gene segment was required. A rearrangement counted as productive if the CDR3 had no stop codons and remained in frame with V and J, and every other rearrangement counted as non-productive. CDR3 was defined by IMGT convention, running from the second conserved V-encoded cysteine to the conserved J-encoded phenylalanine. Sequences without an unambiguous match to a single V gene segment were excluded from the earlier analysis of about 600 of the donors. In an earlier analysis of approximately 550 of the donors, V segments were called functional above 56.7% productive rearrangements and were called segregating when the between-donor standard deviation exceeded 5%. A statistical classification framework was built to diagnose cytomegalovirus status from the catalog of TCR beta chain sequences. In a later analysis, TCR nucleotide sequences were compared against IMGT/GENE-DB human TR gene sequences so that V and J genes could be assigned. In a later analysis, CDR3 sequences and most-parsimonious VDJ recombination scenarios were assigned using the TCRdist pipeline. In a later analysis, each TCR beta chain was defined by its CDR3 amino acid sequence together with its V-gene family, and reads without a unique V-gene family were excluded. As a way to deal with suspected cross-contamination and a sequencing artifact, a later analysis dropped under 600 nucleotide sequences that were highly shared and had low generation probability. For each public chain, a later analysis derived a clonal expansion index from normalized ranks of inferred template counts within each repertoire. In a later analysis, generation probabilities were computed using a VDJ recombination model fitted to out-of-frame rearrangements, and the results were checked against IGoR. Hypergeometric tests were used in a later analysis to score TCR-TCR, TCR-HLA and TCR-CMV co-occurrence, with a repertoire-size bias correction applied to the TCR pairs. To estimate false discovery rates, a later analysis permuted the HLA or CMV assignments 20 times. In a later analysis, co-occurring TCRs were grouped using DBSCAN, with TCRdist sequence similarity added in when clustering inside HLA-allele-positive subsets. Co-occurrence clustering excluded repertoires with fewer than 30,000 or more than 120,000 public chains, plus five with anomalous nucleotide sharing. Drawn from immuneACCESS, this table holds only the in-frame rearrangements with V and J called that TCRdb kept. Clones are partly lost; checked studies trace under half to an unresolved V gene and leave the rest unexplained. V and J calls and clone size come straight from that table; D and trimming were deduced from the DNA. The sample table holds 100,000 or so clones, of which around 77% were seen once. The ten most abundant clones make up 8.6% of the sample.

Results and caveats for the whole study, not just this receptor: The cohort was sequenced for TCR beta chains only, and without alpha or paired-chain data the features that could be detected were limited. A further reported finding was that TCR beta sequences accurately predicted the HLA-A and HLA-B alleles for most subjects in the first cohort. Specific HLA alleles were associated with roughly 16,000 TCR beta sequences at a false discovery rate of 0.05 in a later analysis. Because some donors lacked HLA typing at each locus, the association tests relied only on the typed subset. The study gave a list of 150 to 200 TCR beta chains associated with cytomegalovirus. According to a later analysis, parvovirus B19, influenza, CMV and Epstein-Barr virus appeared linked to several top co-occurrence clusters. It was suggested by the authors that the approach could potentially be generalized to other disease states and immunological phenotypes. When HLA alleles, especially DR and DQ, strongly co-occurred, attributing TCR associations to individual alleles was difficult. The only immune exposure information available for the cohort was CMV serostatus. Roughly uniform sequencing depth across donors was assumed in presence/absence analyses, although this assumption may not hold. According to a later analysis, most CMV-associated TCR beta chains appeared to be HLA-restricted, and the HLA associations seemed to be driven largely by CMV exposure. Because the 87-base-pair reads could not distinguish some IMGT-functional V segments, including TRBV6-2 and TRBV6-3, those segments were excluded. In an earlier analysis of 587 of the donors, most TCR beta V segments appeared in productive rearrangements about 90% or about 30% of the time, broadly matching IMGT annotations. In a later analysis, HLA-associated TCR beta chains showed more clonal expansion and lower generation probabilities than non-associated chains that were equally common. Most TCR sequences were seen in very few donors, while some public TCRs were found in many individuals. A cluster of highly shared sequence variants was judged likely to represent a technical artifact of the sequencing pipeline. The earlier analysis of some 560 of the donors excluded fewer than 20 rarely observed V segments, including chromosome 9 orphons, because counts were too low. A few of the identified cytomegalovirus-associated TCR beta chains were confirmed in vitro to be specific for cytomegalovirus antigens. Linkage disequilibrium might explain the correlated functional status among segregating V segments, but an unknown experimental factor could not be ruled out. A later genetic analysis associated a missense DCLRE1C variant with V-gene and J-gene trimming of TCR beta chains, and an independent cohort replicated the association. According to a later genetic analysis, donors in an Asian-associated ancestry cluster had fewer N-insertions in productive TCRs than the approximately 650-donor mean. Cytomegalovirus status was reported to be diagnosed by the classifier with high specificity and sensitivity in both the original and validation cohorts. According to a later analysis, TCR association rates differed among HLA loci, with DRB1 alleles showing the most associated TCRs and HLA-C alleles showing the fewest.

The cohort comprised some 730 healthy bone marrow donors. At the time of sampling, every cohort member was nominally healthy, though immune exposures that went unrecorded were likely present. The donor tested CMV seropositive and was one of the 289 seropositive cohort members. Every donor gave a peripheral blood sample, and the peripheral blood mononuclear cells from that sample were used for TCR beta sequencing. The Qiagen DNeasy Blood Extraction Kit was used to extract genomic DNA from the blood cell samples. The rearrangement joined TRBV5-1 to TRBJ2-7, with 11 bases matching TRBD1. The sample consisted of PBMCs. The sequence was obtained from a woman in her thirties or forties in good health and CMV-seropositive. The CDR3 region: CASSFGQGANYEQYF. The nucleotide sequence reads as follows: TGCGCCAGCAGCTTCGGACAGGGGGCAAACTACGAGCAGTACTTC.